One sample yielded the 6 T cell receptor beta chains listed below, sequenced in a study of OX40 agonist ivuxolimab in advanced cancers. Data came from immunoSEQ multiplex PCR; TCRdb stores just in-frame clones and leaves some out. This repertoire shows about 72,000 clones, roughly 80% found once; its top ten account for approximately 2.3%. The sample here was CD4+ or CD8+ T cells sorted from blood, taken in a trial of the OX40 agonist ivuxolimab. The receptors here all came from an adult with an advanced solid tumor such as melanoma, head and neck, liver or kidney cancer.

The genes are TRBV11-3 and TRBJ2-7, with a weak D call TRBD1 (5 bases). Germline assignment: CDR1 SGHNT and CDR2 YENEEA. This CDR3 is built from 17 residues. Deletions cut 0 bases from V and 2 bases from J, with 17 bases between. CDR3 amino acids: CASSLEGWGRVTYEQYF. Written as DNA, the CDR3 is TGTGCCAGCAGCTTAGAAGGATGGGGCCGCGTTACCTACGAGCAGTACTTC.

The J gene is TRBJ2-7, the V gene TRBV7-2, with 16 bases lining up with TRBD2. The V and J ends lost 5 bases and 7 bases, in that order; junction bases with no gene match: 11. The germline CDR1 and CDR2 sequences are SGHTA and FQGNSA. CDR3 length: 17 residues. The CDR3 region is CASSIEGTSGRVWEQYF. CDR3 DNA: TGTGCCAGCAGCATCGAAGGGACTAGCGGGAGGGTTTGGGAGCAGTACTTC.

CDR3 protein: CASSLVTTSSGSTDTQYF. CDR3 sequence (DNA): TGCGCCAGCAGCTTGGTGACGACCTCTAGCGGTAGCACAGATACGCAGTATTTT. This chain links TRBV5-1 with TRBJ2-3; the match to TRBD2 covers 7 bases. The CDR3 covers 18 residues. With 0 bases clipped from V and 0 bases from J, the junction kept 10 bases outside the gene matches. Germline CDR1 is SGHRS and CDR2 is YFSETQ.

The chain uses TRBV11-2 and TRBJ2-1; 8 bases are shared with TRBD2. V dropped 0 bases and J dropped 7; count of bases not matched to a gene: 8. The germline CDR1 and CDR2 sequences are SGHAT and FQNNGV. The CDR3 is 16 residues long. CDR3 sequence (DNA): TGTGCCAGCAGCTTAGATCGGAGCGGGAGTACGAATGAGCAGTTCTTC. It yields the protein CASSLDRSGSTNEQFF.

The genes are TRBV5-4 and TRBJ2-1, with 9 nucleotides matching TRBD2. The length of the CDR3 is 13 residues. Germline V gene lookup returns CDR1 SGHNT and CDR2 YYREEE (reference sequence). Trimming at V came to 2 bases and at J to 6 bases, leaving 0 bases not matched to a gene. CDR3 loop: CASSFSGSNEQFF. CDR3 coding DNA: TGTGCCAGCAGCTTTAGCGGGAGCAATGAGCAGTTCTTC.

In the case of this clone: At the DNA level, this CDR3 is encoded by other sequences in the same sample as well. The rearrangement uses TRBV5-1 and TRBJ1-3; D possibly corresponds to TRBD1 (5 bases). CDR1 SGHRS and CDR2 YFSETQ come from the germline V gene. Trimming pared 1 base from V and 3 bases from J, leaving 8 bases between. The CDR3 runs to 14 residues. For the CDR3, the DNA is TGCGCCAGCAGCTTGAGGGGAAGTGGAAACACCATATATTTT. It specifies CASSLRGSGNTIYF.